This T cell receptor (beta chain) was retrieved from a study of shared clonotypes between healthy human individuals. Study overall: Per-donor plates numbered three CD4 naive, three CD4 memory, two CD8 naive and one CD8 memory.

About this clone: The antigen is not known.

At a deep level, the assay was run. Sequencing used immunoSEQ multiplex PCR; TCRdb keeps in-frame clones, though not all of them. In the table there are a few million clones, approximately 94% of which are singletons. General study results and limits: Shared across four donors were around 5% of the naive CD4 clonotypes. Generally, naive subsets came out with larger estimated richness than memory subsets.

Sequencing input: naive CD4+ T cells sorted from blood. Subset reported: CD45RA+ positively selected. The receptor was derived from a man between 18 and 29 years old in good health.

This CDR3 is CASSASGRQGKYEQYF. The CDR3 DNA follows: TGTGCCAGTAGTGCCTCAGGAAGACAGGGGAAGTACGAGCAGTACTTC. This chain uses TRBV19 with TRBJ2-7, with TRBD1 matching 8 bases. The CDR3 has 16 residues. Trimming at V came to 5 bases and at J to 4 bases, leaving 13 bases not matched to a gene. CDR1 is LNHDA, CDR2 SQIVND, per germline (reference sequence).